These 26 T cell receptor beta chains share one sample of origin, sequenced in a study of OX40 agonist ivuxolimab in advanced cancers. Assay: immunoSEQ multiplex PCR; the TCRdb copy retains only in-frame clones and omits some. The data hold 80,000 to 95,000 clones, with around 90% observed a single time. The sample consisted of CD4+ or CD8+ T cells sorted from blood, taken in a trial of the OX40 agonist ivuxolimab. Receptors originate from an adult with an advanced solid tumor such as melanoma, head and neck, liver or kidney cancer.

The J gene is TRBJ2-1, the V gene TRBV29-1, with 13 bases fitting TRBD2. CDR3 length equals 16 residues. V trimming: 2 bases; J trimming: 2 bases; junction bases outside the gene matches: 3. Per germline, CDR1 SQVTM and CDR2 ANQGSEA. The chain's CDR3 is CSVEPGTSGAYNEQFF. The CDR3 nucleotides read TGCAGCGTTGAACCCGGGACTAGCGGGGCCTACAATGAGCAGTTCTTC.

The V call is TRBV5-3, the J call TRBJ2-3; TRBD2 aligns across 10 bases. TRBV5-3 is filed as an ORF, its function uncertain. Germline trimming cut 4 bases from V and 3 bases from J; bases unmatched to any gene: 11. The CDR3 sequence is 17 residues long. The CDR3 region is CARSPRNLAGVTDTQYF. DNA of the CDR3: TGTGCCAGAAGCCCCCGGAACCTAGCGGGAGTAACAGATACGCAGTATTTT.

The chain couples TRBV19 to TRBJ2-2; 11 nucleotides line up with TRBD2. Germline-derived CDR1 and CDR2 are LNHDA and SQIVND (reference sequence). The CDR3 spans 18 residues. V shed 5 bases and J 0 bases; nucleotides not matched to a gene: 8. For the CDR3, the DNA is TGTGCCAGTAGTGTCGGACTAGCGGGTGCCGCGAACACCGGGGAGCTGTTTTTT. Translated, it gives CASSVGLAGAANTGELFF.

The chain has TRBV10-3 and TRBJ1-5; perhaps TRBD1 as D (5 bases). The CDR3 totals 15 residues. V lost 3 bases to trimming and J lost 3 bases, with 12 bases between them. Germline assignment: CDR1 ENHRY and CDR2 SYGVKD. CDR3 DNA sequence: TGTGCCATCAGTGATCAGAGGGGCGACAATCAGCCCCAGCATTTT. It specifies CAISDQRGDNQPQHF.

CDR3 sequence: CASSTALGRTEAFF. DNA for the CDR3: TGTGCCAGCAGTACCGCGTTGGGGAGGACTGAAGCTTTCTTT. This chain uses TRBV11-2 with TRBJ1-1, with no clear D. CDR1 SGHAT and CDR2 FQNNGV come from the germline V gene. Trimming cost V 6 bases and J 5 bases, with 16 bases left between them. This CDR3 has 14 amino acids.

In DNA form, the CDR3 reads TGCGCCAGCCCGGGGCGGAGGATGAACACTGAAGCTTTCTTT. Protein product: CASPGRRMNTEAFF. The V call is TRBV4-1, the J call TRBJ1-1, with D maybe TRBD1 (5 bases). Germline loops: CDR1 MGHRA, CDR2 YSYEKL. Trimming left V 8 bases short and J 0 bases short, with 13 bases between. The CDR3 consists of 14 residues.

The CDR3 coding sequence is TGTGCCAGCAGCTTAGGGCCTCTCAATCAGCCCCAGCATTTT. Its protein product is CASSLGPLNQPQHF. The V call is TRBV7-2, the J call TRBJ1-5; D gene unclear. V lost 1 base to trimming and J lost 3 bases, with 7 bases between them. The germline CDR1 and CDR2 sequences are SGHTA and FQGNSA. CDR3 length: 14 residues.

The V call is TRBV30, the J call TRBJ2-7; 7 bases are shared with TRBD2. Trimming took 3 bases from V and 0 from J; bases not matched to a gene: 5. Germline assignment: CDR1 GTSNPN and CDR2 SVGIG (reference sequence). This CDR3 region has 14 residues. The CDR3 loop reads CAWRILADSYEQYF. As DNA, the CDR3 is TGTGCCTGGAGGATCCTAGCGGACTCCTACGAGCAGTACTTC.

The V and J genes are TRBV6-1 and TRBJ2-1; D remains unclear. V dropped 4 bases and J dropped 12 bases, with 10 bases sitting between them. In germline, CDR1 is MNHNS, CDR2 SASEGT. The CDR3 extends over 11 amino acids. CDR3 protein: CASSAPLLQFF. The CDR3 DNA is TGTGCCAGCAGTGCGCCCCTACTGCAGTTCTTC.

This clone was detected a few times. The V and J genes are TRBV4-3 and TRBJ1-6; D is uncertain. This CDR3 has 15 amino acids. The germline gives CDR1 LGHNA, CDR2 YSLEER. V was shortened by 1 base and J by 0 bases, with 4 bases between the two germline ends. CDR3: CASSQVDSYNSPLHF. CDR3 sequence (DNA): TGCGCCAGCAGCCAAGTTGACTCCTATAATTCACCCCTCCACTTT.

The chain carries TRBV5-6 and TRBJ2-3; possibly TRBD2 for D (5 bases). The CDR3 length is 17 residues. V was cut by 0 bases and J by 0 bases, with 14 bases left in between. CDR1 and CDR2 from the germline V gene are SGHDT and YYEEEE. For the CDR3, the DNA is TGTGCCAGCAGCTTGGACGCCTCCCGGACTAGCACAGATACGCAGTATTTT. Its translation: CASSLDASRTSTDTQYF. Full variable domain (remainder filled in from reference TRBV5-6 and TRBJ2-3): DAGVTQSPTHLIKTRGQQVTLRCSPKSGHDTVSWYQQALGQGPQFIFQYYEEEERQRGNFPDRFSGHQFPNYSSELNVNALLLGDSALYLCASSLDASRTSTDTQYFGPGTRLTVL.

CDR3 DNA: TGTGCCAGCTCACCACAGGGGGCAGTAGCTGGAAACACCATATATTTT. Protein product: CASSPQGAVAGNTIYF. The genes are TRBV18 and TRBJ1-3; the match to TRBD1 covers 7 bases. Per the germline V gene, CDR1 is KGHSH and CDR2 is LQKENI. J gave up 2 bases and V 1 base, and 5 bases lay outside the gene matches. This CDR3 region has 16 residues.

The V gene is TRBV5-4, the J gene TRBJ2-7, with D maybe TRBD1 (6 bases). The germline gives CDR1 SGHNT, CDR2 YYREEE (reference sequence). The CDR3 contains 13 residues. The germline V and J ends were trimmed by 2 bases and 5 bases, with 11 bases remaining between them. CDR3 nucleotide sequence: TGTGCCAGCAGCTTATGGCAGGGGCACGAGCAGTACTTC. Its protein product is CASSLWQGHEQYF. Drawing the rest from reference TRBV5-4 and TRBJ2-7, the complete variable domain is ETGVTQSPTHLIKTRGQQVTLRCSSQSGHNTVSWYQQALGQGPQFIFQYYREEENGRGNFPPRFSGLQFPNYSSELNVNALELDDSALYLCASSLWQGHEQYFGPGTRLTVT.

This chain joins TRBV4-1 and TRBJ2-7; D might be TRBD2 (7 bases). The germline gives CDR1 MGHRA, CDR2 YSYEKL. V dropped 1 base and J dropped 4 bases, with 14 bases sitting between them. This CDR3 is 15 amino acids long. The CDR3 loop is CASSQVEGGPYEQYF. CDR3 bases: TGCGCCAGCAGCCAAGTCGAGGGGGGGCCTTACGAGCAGTACTTC.

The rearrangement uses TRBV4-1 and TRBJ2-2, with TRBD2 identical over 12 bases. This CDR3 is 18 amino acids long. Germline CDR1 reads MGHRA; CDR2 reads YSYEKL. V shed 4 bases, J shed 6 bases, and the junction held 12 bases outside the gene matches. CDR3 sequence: CASSPMTSGSHRAGELFF. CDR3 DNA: TGCGCCAGCAGCCCCATGACTAGCGGGAGCCACCGGGCCGGGGAGCTGTTTTTT.

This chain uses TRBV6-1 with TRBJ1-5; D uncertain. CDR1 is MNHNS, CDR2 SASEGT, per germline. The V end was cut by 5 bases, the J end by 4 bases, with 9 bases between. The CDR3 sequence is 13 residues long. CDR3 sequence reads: CASSPGANQPQHF. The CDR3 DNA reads TGTGCCAGCAGTCCAGGAGCAAATCAGCCCCAGCATTTT.

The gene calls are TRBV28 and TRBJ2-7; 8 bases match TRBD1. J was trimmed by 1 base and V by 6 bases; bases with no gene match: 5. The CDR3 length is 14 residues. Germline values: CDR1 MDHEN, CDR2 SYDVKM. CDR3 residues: CASSTGTGSYEQYF. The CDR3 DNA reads TGTGCCAGCAGCACCGGGACAGGTTCCTACGAGCAGTACTTC.

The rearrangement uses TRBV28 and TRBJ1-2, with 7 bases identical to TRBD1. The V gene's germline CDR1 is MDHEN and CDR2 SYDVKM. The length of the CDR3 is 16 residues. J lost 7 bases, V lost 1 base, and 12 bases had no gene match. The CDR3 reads CASSLYLDRDWRGYTF. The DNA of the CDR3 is TGTGCCAGCAGTTTATACCTAGACAGGGACTGGCGTGGCTACACCTTC.

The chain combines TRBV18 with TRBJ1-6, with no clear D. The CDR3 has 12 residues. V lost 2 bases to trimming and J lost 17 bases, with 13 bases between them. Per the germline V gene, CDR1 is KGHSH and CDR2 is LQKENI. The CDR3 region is CASSPNGSLFHF. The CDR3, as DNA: TGTGCCAGCTCACCAAACGGGAGCCTCTTCCACTTT.

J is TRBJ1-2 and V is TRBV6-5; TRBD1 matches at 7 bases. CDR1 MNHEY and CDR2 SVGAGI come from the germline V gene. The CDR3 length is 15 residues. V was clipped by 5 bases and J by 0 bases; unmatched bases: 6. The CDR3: CASSAGQVANYGYTF. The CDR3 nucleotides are TGTGCCAGCAGTGCCGGACAGGTAGCTAACTATGGCTACACCTTC.

For the CDR3, the DNA is TGCAGCGTTGAAGATCTAGCGGGGTACAATGAGCAGTTCTTC. This codes for CSVEDLAGYNEQFF. The rearrangement links TRBV29-1 to TRBJ2-1, with TRBD2 matching over 9 bases. The CDR3 is 14 residues long. With 0 bases clipped from V and 4 bases from J, the junction kept 1 base outside the gene matches. Germline CDR1 reads SQVTM; CDR2 reads ANQGSEA.

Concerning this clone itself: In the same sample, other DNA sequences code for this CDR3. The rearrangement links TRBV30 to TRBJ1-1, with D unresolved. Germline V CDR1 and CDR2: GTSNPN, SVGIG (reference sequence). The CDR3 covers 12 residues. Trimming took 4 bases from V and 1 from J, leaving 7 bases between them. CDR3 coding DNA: TGTGCCTGGACACGGGGGAACACTGAAGCTTTCTTT. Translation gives CAWTRGNTEAFF.

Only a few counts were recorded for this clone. The DNA of the CDR3 is TGTGCCAGCACACGGGGAATATACGAGCAGTACTTC. Protein sequence: CASTRGIYEQYF. The chain joins TRBV5-4 to TRBJ2-7; possibly TRBD2 for D (5 bases). Trimming cost V 6 bases and J 4 bases, with 11 bases left between them. CDR3 length: 12 residues. Germline CDR1 reads SGHNT; CDR2 reads YYREEE (reference sequence).

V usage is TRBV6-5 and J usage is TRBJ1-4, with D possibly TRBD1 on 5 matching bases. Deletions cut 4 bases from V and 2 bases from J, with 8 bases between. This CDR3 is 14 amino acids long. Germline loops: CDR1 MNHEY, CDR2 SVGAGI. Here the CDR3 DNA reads TGTGCCAGCAGTTCGGGGGAGACTAATGAAAAACTGTTTTTT. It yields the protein CASSSGETNEKLFF.

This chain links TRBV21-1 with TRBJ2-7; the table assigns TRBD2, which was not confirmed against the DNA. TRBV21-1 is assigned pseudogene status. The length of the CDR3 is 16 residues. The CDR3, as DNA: TGTGCCAGCAGCGCACAGGGTCCAGCGGGAGGGCGCGAGCAGTACTTC. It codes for CASSAQGPAGGREQYF.

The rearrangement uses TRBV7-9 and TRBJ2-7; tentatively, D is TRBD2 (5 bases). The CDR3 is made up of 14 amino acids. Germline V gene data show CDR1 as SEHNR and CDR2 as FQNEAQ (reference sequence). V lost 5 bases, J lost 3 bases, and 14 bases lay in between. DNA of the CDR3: TGTGCCAGCAGCCCCCGAGGGCCGGACTACGAGCAGTACTTC. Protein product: CASSPRGPDYEQYF. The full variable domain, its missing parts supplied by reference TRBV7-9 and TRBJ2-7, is DTGVSQNPRHKITKRGQNVTFRCDPISEHNRLYWYRQTLGQGPEFLTYFQNEAQLEKSRLLSDRFSAERPKGSFSTLEIQRTEQGDSAMYLCASSPRGPDYEQYFGPGTRLTVT.